This section outlines one T cell receptor (beta chain) sequence together with its context. What this receptor recognizes is not known. The data were obtained in a study of CXCR3-negative and CXCR3-positive naive CD8 T cells (dated by TCRdb to about 2019). Regarding the study in general: In total, some 140 million TRB reads were obtained, corresponding to roughly 1.5 +/- 0.3 million reads per library. The diversity and physicochemical repertoire analyses included ten to eleven donors pooled from two independent experiments. For the TRBV-TRBJ cluster analysis, the naive subsets came from a handful of donors, while the memory cells came from 3 donors.

Each CD8+ T cell subset was flow-sorted in triplicate, and some 310,000 cells per subset were placed directly into RLT lysis buffer. To keep memory contaminants out, a stringent definition of naive CD8+ T cells was applied: CD45RO-CCR7+CD27+CD95-. Peripheral blood mononuclear cells were isolated from buffy coats using standard density gradient centrifugation. A FACSAria III was used to flow-sort naive CXCR3-negative and CXCR3-positive CD8+ T cells. An RNeasy Mini Kit was used to extract total RNA from the sorted cells. Overall results and qualifications from the work: CXCR3 expression partially decreased after cryopreservation, so most assays used freshly isolated PBMCs. TRB CDR3s from CXCR3-positive naive cells showed higher hydrophobicity (lower Kidera factor 4), lower energy, and higher strength and volume indices than CXCR3-negative naive cells. Repertoire diversity was comparably high in both naive subsets but much lower in memory CD8+ T cells. Surface CD5, linked to self-reactivity in mice, was comparable between naive subsets; TCR interaction strength was therefore also inferred from TRB CDR3 physicochemical properties. TRBV-TRBJ usage was similar between naive CXCR3-negative and CXCR3-positive cells from the same donor, while memory cells showed distinct patterns.

Sequenced using a NextSeq 550. The Human TCR Profiling Kit (MiLaboratory) was used to make UMI-labeled 5' RACE TRB cDNA libraries. The full amount of extracted RNA was used for cDNA synthesis, and the full amount of resulting cDNA was used for PCR amplification. Libraries were prepared in parallel with an identical number of PCR cycles. Per the original workflow: About 50,000 +/- 10,000 unique UMI-labeled TRB cDNA molecules per library were extracted with MIGEC and MiXCR, with at least two reads per UMI required. An average of around 40,000 +/- 10,000 functional in-frame TRB CDR3 nucleotide clonotypes without stop codons was found per library. After downsampling to 5000 UMI-labeled TRB molecules per sample, diversity metrics such as normalized Shannon-Wiener and Chao1 were calculated in VDJtools. VDJtools was used to calculate clonotype-size-weighted physicochemical properties of the central five CDR3 residues, namely interaction energy, strength, volume and Kidera factor 4. The reads underwent TCRdb reprocessing, giving one record for each CDR3 protein sequence and no DNA. These V and J calls are TCRdb output, not the study's own analysis. The table for this sample shows about 84,000 distinct CDR3 sequences. The top ten clonotypes cover 0.62% of the sample.

This clonotype originated in a human donor in good health. Some clones in this sample may be carry-over from other donors' samples. Input material: naive CXCR3+ CD8+ T cells from blood. The cell subset or site label corresponds to: CD45RO-CCR7+CD27+CD95- naive CD8+ T cells expressing CXCR3 (TNR3+).

CDR3 reads: CASSTAPGQGTYEQYF. The chain is encoded by TRBV5-4 joined to TRBJ2-7; no DNA is available, so the TRBD1 call from TCRdb remains unchecked. The CDR3 goes from the cysteine to the phenylalanine over 16 residues. No DNA is listed. CDR1 and CDR2, per the germline V gene (reference sequence), are SGHNT and YYREEE.